This entry is about one T cell receptor (beta chain). This CDR3 has 16 amino acids. Germline assignment: CDR1 SGHKS and CDR2 YYEKEE (reference sequence). V lost 2 bases, J lost 5 bases, and 20 bases lay in between. This entry comes from a study of blood T cell repertoires in COVID-19. The protocol was immunoSEQ multiplex PCR, while the TCRdb copy is restricted to in-frame clones and leaves out a portion. The sample shows some 350,000 clones, about 90% of them seen only once. This study enrolled people aged about 18 to 95 from about 24 US geographic areas. This TCR was sampled from a woman in her 30s who had recovered from COVID-19. The specimen sequenced was PBMCs or T cells enriched from blood (not recorded which). The rearrangement uses TRBV5-5 and TRBJ2-7, with D possibly matching TRBD1 (6 bases). CDR3 loop: CASSLDRGSPLHEQYF. In DNA form, the CDR3 reads TGTGCCAGCAGCTTAGATAGGGGGTCTCCACTCCACGAGCAGTACTTC.